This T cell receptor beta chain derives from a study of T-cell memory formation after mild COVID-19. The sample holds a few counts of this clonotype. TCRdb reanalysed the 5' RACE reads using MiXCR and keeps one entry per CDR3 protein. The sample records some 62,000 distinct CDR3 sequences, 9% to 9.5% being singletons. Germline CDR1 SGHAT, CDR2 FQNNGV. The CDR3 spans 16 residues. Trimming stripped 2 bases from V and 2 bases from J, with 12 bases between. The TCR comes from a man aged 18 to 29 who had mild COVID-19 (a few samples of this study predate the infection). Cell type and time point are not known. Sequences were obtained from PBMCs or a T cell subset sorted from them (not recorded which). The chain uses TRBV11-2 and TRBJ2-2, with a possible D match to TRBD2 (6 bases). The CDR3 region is CASSLRVLANTGELFF. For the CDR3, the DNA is TGTGCCAGCAGCTTAAGGGTACTAGCTAACACCGGGGAGCTGTTTTTT.